This T cell receptor (beta chain) was sequenced in a study of blood T cell dynamics during melanoma immunotherapy (dated by TCRdb to about 2020). Context from the whole study: The patients had metastatic melanoma and were given first-line pembrolizumab or nivolumab plus ipilimumab as standard of care in the United Kingdom. A training cohort was formed from consecutive patients, and a further independent group of patients from the same centre was pooled into an external validation set. To find early correlates of response, peripheral T cell receptor repertoires were profiled in metastatic melanoma patients before and after one cycle of checkpoint inhibitor therapy.

On this clone itself: What this receptor recognizes is not known. No qualities accompany the bases; no much larger clone lies one base away.

What the work shows at the level of the full study, not this receptor alone: The relatively small sample size was acknowledged as potentially limiting generalization of the results. The study was unable to establish whether the T cell clones driving the repertoire changes were melanoma-specific or instead reflected general immune activation. Of the sorted CD8+ subsets, TIE cells had both the highest clonality and the greatest similarity to cfDNA CDR3 sequences, which suggests active turnover converging on dominant clones.

For each sorted CD8+ T cell subset, the entire amount of extracted DNA was loaded into the assay. TCR beta CDR3 sequences were amplified from genomic DNA using the immunoSEQ TCRb Assay kit according to manufacturer instructions. The KAPA Library Quantification Kit for Illumina platforms was used to quantify pooled libraries by qPCR. Pooled libraries were sequenced on an Illumina NextSeq 500, clustered at roughly 0.55-1.1 pM. As for the original processing: TCR data were analyzed using immunoSEQ ANALYZER and the R LymphoSeq package. A rearrangement efficiency score was calculated as productive divided by the sum of productive and non-productive CDR3 sequences. Within each patient, timepoints were compared pairwise for clonality, measured with the Gini coefficient, and for diversity, measured with the Renyi index at alpha=1. In LymphoSeq, clonal relatedness was computed using an edit distance of 3, and repertoire similarity was computed using the Bhattacharyya coefficient. Linear discriminant analysis on week-3 changes in clonality and diversity was built with the R MASS and caret packages to classify response. Here the immuneACCESS table is served through TCRdb, limited to in-frame sequences with V and J called. Missing clones are a known gap in these copies; in checked studies unresolved V genes cover under half, and the rest lacks a known reason. For V, J and clone size, that table is used; D and trimming come from the DNA. A total of about 12,000 clones appear in this sample, 90% to 95% of them only once. In total, the top ten clones hold around 0.18% of the sample.

CDR1 and CDR2 were assigned from the germline V gene as SGHVS and FQNEAQ. Reading from cysteine to phenylalanine, the CDR3 counts 15 amino acids. Only the CDR3 portion is preserved as DNA: 45 bases, with reading frame beginning at the first base. Relative to germline, V is missing 3 bases and J is missing 4 bases, with 5 bases of the junction outside any gene match. What the time point label conveys for this sample: week 3, after first cycle of checkpoint inhibitor. Blood samples were taken at two points: before treatment (T0) and at week 3 (W3), which came after the first cycle of checkpoint blockade. Except for a couple of patients with rapid clinical progression, response was assessed 12 weeks after the first infusion by RECIST 1.1; disease control meant complete response, partial response or stable disease. Patients were not eligible if they had prior systemic cancer treatment, concomitant immunosuppressant therapy or synchronous other active malignancies. In six patients, three progressing and three with disease control, sorted CD8+ memory and naive T cell subsets were sequenced at T0 and W3. Lymphoprep and SepMate tubes were used to isolate PBMC from blood, and red cell lysis was then performed. DNA from PBMC and sorted T cell subsets was extracted with QIAamp DNA Blood Mini kits. CD8+ T cell subsets were sorted live on a FACSAria III cytometer and then frozen prior to DNA extraction. Fresh PBMC for flow cytometry were kept at 4 degrees C in PBS containing about 2% fetal bovine serum and were analyzed within 25 hours.

The V and J segments used are TRBV7-8 and TRBJ2-1; TRBD1 matches 8 bases in the middle. The receptor's source is a human donor with melanoma. Specimen: effector memory CD8+ T cells from blood, collected from a patient treated with checkpoint blockade. The DNA sequence follows: TGTGCCAGCAGCTTTTCCGGGACAGGTTACAATGAGCAGTTCTTC. Its amino acids are CASSFSGTGYNEQFF. The CDR3, completed at both ends by the reference TRBV7-8 and TRBJ2-1 genes, gives the full variable domain GAGVSQSPRYKVAKRGQDVALRCDPISGHVSLFWYQQALGQGPEFLTYFQNEAQLDKSGLPSDRFFAERPEGSVSTLKIQRTQQEDSAVYLCASSFSGTGYNEQFFGPGTRLTVL.